Sequencing of this T cell receptor beta chain was carried out in a study of Graves' ophthalmopathy and Graves' hyperthyroidism. This clonotype was observed a handful of times. The TCR beta CDR3 regions underwent amplification from RNA transcripts. Investigators did first-round RT-PCR with HTBI primers, then second-round multiplex PCR. TCRdb re-derived calls from the multiplex PCR reads in MiXCR, one entry per CDR3 protein. The table shows about 210,000 distinct CDR3 sequences, with approximately 28% occurring only once. The sequence derives from a man over 45 with Graves' ophthalmopathy. The specimen sequenced was peripheral blood.

CDR3 sequence reads: CASRQGAGNSPLHF. DNA for the CDR3: TGTGCCAGCAGACAGGGGGCGGGGAATTCACCCCTCCACTTT. This chain links TRBV12-3 or TRBV12-4 with TRBJ1-6; 9 bases line up with TRBD1. V dropped 6 bases and J dropped 7; count of bases not matched to a gene: 4. The CDR3 extends over 14 amino acids.